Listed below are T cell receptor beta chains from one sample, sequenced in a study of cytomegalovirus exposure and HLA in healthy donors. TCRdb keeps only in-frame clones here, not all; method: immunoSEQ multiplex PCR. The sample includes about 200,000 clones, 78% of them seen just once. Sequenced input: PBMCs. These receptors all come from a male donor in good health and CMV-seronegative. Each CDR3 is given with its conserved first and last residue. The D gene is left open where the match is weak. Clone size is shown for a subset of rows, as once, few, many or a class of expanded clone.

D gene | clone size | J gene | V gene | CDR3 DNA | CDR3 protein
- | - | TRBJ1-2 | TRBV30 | TGTGCCTGGAGTGTTTCCTGGAGACCTAACTATGGCTACACCTTC | CAWSVSWRPNYGYTF
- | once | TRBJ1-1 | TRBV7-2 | TGTGCCAGCAGCTCCCAAAGAGGACAAACCTACATGAACACTGAAGCTTTCTTT | CASSSQRGQTYMNTEAFF
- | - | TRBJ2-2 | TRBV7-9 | TGTGCCAGCAGCTCTAGTTGGACCGGGGAGCTGTTTTTT | CASSSSWTGELFF
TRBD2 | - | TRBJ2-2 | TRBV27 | TGTGCCAGCAGCATTAGCGGGAACGCGAACACCGGGGAGCTGTTTTTT | CASSISGNANTGELFF
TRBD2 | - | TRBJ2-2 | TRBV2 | TGTGCCAGCAGGCCCGAAAGGGTAGCGGGAGGGACCGGGGAGCTGTTTTTT | CASRPERVAGGTGELFF
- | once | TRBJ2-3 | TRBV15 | TGTGCCACCCGGTCCCCCGGAGATACGCAGTATTTT | CATRSPGDTQYF
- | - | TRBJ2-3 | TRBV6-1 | TGTGCCAGCAGTGAAGATTTAGGCACAGATACGCAGTATTTT | CASSEDLGTDTQYF
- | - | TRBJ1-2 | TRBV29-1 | TGCAGCGTTGAAGGGGGAGGGTATGGCTACACCTTC | CSVEGGGYGYTF
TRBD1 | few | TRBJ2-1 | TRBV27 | TGTGCCAGCAGTGGACAGGGTAGGGAGCAGTTCTTC | CASSGQGREQFF
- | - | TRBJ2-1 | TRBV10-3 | TGTGCCATCAGTACGGCGGGCAAATACAATGAGCAGTTCTTC | CAISTAGKYNEQFF